The 30 T cell receptor beta chains below were found in one sample sequenced in a study of CD4 T cells in relation to SARS-CoV-2 and coronaviruses. Antigens for these TCRs are unknown. Before the COVID-19 pandemic, during about 2010-2019, CD4+ T cells were taken from unexposed donors. After ten to eleven days of culture, CD4+ T cells were isolated. The protocol was immunoSEQ multiplex PCR, while the TCRdb copy is restricted to in-frame clones and leaves out a portion. Here the sample spans over 15,000 clones, roughly 80% being singletons. The material sequenced was CD4+ T cells from PBMCs, cultured in vitro. These receptor sequences come from a human donor in good health.

The CDR3 nucleotides read TGTGCCGCGGGGGGTTCAGTGGGAGGGATAACCTACGAGCAGTACTTC. Protein sequence: CAAGGSVGGITYEQYF. This chain uses TRBV10-3 with TRBJ2-7; 8 nucleotides match TRBD2. This CDR3 is built from 16 residues. Trimming cost V 11 bases and J 2 bases; bases outside gene matches: 17. From germline, CDR1 is ENHRY and CDR2 SYGVKD.

The CDR3, as DNA: TGTGCCAGCAGTGCGGTGGGGGAGACTGAAGCTTTCTTT. It specifies CASSAVGETEAFF. The chain joins TRBV6-6 to TRBJ1-1; possible D gene TRBD1, 5 bases. Germline V lookup: CDR1 MNHNY, CDR2 SVGAGI (reference sequence). This CDR3 region has 13 residues. V was clipped by 5 bases and J by 5 bases, with 12 bases between them.

The chain couples TRBV21-1 to TRBJ2-7; the DNA was not used to check the table's D call, TRBD1. TRBV21-1 is deemed a pseudogene. This CDR3 has 16 amino acids. The CDR3 loop is CASSVGQRGYSYEQYF. In nucleotides, the CDR3 is TGTGCCAGCAGCGTGGGACAGAGGGGATACTCCTACGAGCAGTACTTC.

This clone showed up just once. V and J are TRBV5-1 and TRBJ2-3; 7 positions agree with TRBD2. V dropped 4 bases and J dropped 2; count of bases not matched to a gene: 13. This CDR3 spans 17 amino acids. Germline V CDR1 and CDR2: SGHRS, YFSETQ. CDR3 in DNA: TGCGCCAGCAGCACCTACCCCCCGGGACTAATCACAGATACGCAGTATTTT. Its translation is CASSTYPPGLITDTQYF.

This chain joins TRBV2 and TRBJ1-6; 7 nucleotides line up with TRBD1. This CDR3 has 13 amino acids. Germline lookup yields CDR1 SNHLY and CDR2 FYNNEI. J gave up 7 bases and V 11 bases, and 8 bases lay outside the gene matches. The CDR3 loop is CAGYRGRNSPLHF. CDR3 sequence (DNA): TGTGCCGGATACAGGGGTCGGAATTCACCCCTCCACTTT.

This chain connects TRBV5-1 to TRBJ2-3, with 14 bases fitting TRBD2. CDR1 and CDR2 from the germline V gene are SGHRS and YFSETQ. Trimming cost V 4 bases and J 4 bases; bases outside gene matches: 8. CDR3 length equals 17 residues. This CDR3 reads CASSAGLAGGNADTQYF. CDR3 coding DNA: TGCGCCAGCAGCGCTGGACTAGCGGGGGGTAACGCAGATACGCAGTATTTT.

The chain uses TRBV12-3 or TRBV12-4 and TRBJ2-5; D remains unclear. The CDR3 loop spans 12 amino acids. Trimming took off 5 bases at V and 5 bases at J, with 9 bases between the two ends. The CDR3 DNA is TGTGCCAGCAGTGGACCCGGGGAGACCCAGTACTTC. The encoded protein is CASSGPGETQYF.

CDR3 amino acids: CASSPSWGDTQYF. CDR3 nucleotides: TGTGCCAGCAGTCCCTCCTGGGGGGATACGCAGTATTTT. The chain is built from TRBV6-2 or TRBV6-3 and TRBJ2-3; D assignment may be TRBD1 or TRBD2 (5 bases each). Trimming took 5 bases from V and 6 from J, leaving 12 bases between them. The CDR3 is 13 amino acids. The germline V gene encodes CDR1 MNHEY and CDR2 SVGEGT.

This chain links TRBV18 with TRBJ2-7, with D hard to call. Germline CDR1 reads KGHSH; CDR2 reads LQKENI. The CDR3 runs to 13 residues. Trimming left V 3 bases short and J 0 bases short, with 6 bases between. CDR3 in amino acids: CASSPTRSYEQYF. CDR3 nucleotide sequence: TGTGCCAGCTCACCGACACGCTCCTACGAGCAGTACTTC. Full variable domain (remainder filled in from reference TRBV18 and TRBJ2-7): NAGVMQNPRHLVRRRGQEARLRCSPMKGHSHVYWYRQLPEEGLKFMVYLQKENIIDESGMPKERFSAEFPKEGPSILRIQQVVRGDSAAYFCASSPTRSYEQYFGPGTRLTVT.

The rearrangement links TRBV5-1 to TRBJ2-2; 8 bases fit TRBD2. This CDR3 region has 16 residues. From germline, CDR1 is SGHRS and CDR2 YFSETQ. Germline trimming cut 0 bases from V and 6 bases from J; bases unmatched to any gene: 7. CDR3 sequence reads: CASSLVSGGAAGELFF. The CDR3 DNA reads as TGCGCCAGCAGCTTGGTGAGCGGGGGAGCAGCCGGGGAGCTGTTTTTT. Looking up the rest from reference TRBV5-1 and TRBJ2-2 gives the full variable domain: KAGVTQTPRYLIKTRGQQVTLSCSPISGHRSVSWYQQTPGQGLQFLFEYFSETQRNKGNFPGRFSGRQFSNSRSEMNVSTLELGDSALYLCASSLVSGGAAGELFFGEGSRLTVL.

This chain connects TRBV4-3 to TRBJ2-5, with D uncertain. Per the germline V gene, CDR1 is LGHNA and CDR2 is YSLEER. The CDR3 consists of 16 residues. V lost 0 bases and J lost 3, with 14 bases in between. CDR3 region: CASSQDLAGGKETQYF. For the CDR3, the DNA is TGCGCCAGCAGCCAAGATCTGGCAGGCGGCAAAGAGACCCAGTACTTC.

This chain connects TRBV5-4 to TRBJ2-1; D ambiguous. The V end lost 0 bases, the J end lost 0 bases, and 10 bases lay between the germline ends. This CDR3 comprises 16 residues. Per the germline V gene, CDR1 is SGHNT and CDR2 is YYREEE (reference sequence). The CDR3 DNA sequence: TGTGCCAGCAGCTTGGGGGCTAGGAGCTCCTACAATGAGCAGTTCTTC. Translating it yields CASSLGARSSYNEQFF.

This chain connects TRBV28 to TRBJ1-2; 7 nucleotides match TRBD1. The CDR3 length is 15 residues. Losses at the gene ends were 4 bases for V and 6 bases for J; bases not matched to a gene: 11. In germline, CDR1 is MDHEN, CDR2 SYDVKM. In nucleotides, the CDR3 is TGTGCCAGCAGTTCCCCGGGACAGTTGGGCGATGGCTACACCTTC. It encodes CASSSPGQLGDGYTF.

Regarding this clone: At one boundary the junction diverges from the germline segment, which might be a read error. The chain is built from TRBV7-7 and TRBJ2-3; D might be TRBD2 (6 bases). The CDR3 has 15 amino acids. Germline CDR1 SSHAT, CDR2 FNYEAQ (reference sequence). CDR3 amino acids: CASSSGTYATDTQYF. CDR3 DNA sequence: TGTGCTAGCAGCTCCGGGACTTATGCCACAGATACGCAGTATTTT.

The chain joins TRBV10-3 to TRBJ2-7; 11 bases are a match to TRBD1. Trimming cost V 8 bases and J 4 bases; bases outside gene matches: 1. Germline V gene sequence: CDR1 ENHRY, CDR2 SYGVKD. CDR3 size: 12 residues. The CDR3 sequence: CAIRDRGYEQYF. The CDR3 bases are TGTGCCATCCGGGACAGGGGGTACGAGCAGTACTTC.

The chain uses TRBV6-5 and TRBJ1-5, with 10 bases fitting TRBD1. The CDR3 length is 15 residues. In germline, CDR1 is MNHEY, CDR2 SVGAGI. With 2 bases clipped from V and 2 bases from J, the junction kept 0 bases outside the gene matches. CDR3 sequence: CASSYGTGGNQPQHF. The CDR3 bases are TGTGCCAGCAGTTACGGGACAGGGGGCAATCAGCCCCAGCATTTT.

The gene calls are TRBV10-3 and TRBJ1-2; D unresolved. V lost 4 bases and J lost 4, with 7 bases in between. This CDR3 spans 12 amino acids. In germline, CDR1 is ENHRY, CDR2 SYGVKD. The CDR3 protein is CAISAGSYGYTF. In DNA form, the CDR3 reads TGTGCCATCAGTGCAGGAAGCTATGGCTACACCTTC.

The J gene is TRBJ1-3, the V gene TRBV2; unclear D gene. Looked up from germline, CDR1 is SNHLY and CDR2 is FYNNEI. V shed 6 bases and J shed 2 bases, with 17 bases lying between them. This CDR3 spans 16 amino acids. The CDR3 DNA is TGTGCCAGCAGCTTTTCAACAGCTACCCCTGGAAACACCATATATTTT. This encodes CASSFSTATPGNTIYF.

This chain uses TRBV27 with TRBJ2-3, with 8 positions matching TRBD2. This CDR3 spans 14 amino acids. Germline CDR1 is MNHEY and CDR2 is SMNVEV (reference sequence). V shed 6 bases, J shed 8 bases, and the junction held 10 bases outside the gene matches. The CDR3 DNA sequence: TGTGCCAGCAGCCCGGTCGGGGGGGCGGGTACGCAGTATTTT. Residues: CASSPVGGAGTQYF.

V gene TRBV6-5 combines with J gene TRBJ2-1; no clear D gene. This CDR3 contains 11 residues. Per germline, CDR1 MNHEY and CDR2 SVGAGI. Trimming stripped 5 bases from V and 9 bases from J, with 8 bases between. CDR3 amino acids: CASSLESEQFF. The CDR3 DNA sequence: TGTGCCAGCAGTCTAGAGAGTGAGCAGTTCTTC.

The chain combines TRBV5-1 with TRBJ1-1; D is uncertain. The ends were cut back, 6 bases at V and 1 base at J, with 10 bases in the middle. Germline V CDR1 and CDR2: SGHRS, YFSETQ. This CDR3 is 13 amino acids long. The CDR3 loop is CASTWNGNTEAFF. Here the CDR3 DNA reads TGCGCCAGCACCTGGAATGGGAACACTGAAGCTTTCTTT.

J is TRBJ1-5 and V is TRBV10-3; tentatively, D is TRBD1 (6 bases). The CDR3 is 16 residues long. Germline CDR1 is ENHRY and CDR2 is SYGVKD. Trimming took 7 bases from V and 6 from J, leaving 22 bases between them. Written as DNA, the CDR3 is TGTGCCATCATCCTCGGGGGGGCAGGGGTAAGTCAGCCCCAGCATTTT. It specifies CAIILGGAGVSQPQHF.

The sample holds a few counts of this clone. The CDR3 DNA reads TGTGCCAGCAGCCAAGCGGGGGTGGCTGGCTACACCTTC. This sequence encodes CASSQAGVAGYTF. This rearrangement joins TRBV3-1 (or the pseudogene TRBV3-2) to TRBJ1-2; a weak D match, TRBD1 (5 bases). V lost 1 base and J lost 7, with 10 bases in between. The CDR3 covers 13 residues. Germline V gives CDR1 LGHDT, CDR2 YNNKEL (reference sequence).

The V and J genes are TRBV5-1 and TRBJ2-1, with D unresolved. Between the trimmed V and J ends, which lost 4 bases and 0 bases, there was a span of 11 bases. This CDR3 has 15 amino acids. Germline CDR1 SGHRS, CDR2 YFSETQ. The CDR3 DNA is TGCGCCAGCAGCGGAGACGGTGGCTCCTACAATGAGCAGTTCTTC. Its translation: CASSGDGGSYNEQFF.

This clone has only a few counts. This chain uses TRBV6-5 with TRBJ2-7; D perhaps matches TRBD1 (6 bases). This CDR3 has 13 residues. The germline gives CDR1 MNHEY, CDR2 SVGAGI. Trimming took 6 bases from V and 3 from J, leaving 12 bases between them. The CDR3 DNA is TGTGCCAGCAGACAGGGCGACCTCTACGAGCAGTACTTC. Its translation is CASRQGDLYEQYF.

In DNA, the CDR3 is TGTGCCAGCAGCCCAACCGAGGGACTAGCGGGAGATACGCAGTATTTT. This gives the protein CASSPTEGLAGDTQYF. The chain is built from TRBV2 and TRBJ2-3, with 12 bases aligning to TRBD2. The germline CDR1 and CDR2 sequences are SNHLY and FYNNEI. V dropped 6 bases and J dropped 5; count of bases not matched to a gene: 9. This CDR3 contains 16 residues.

CDR3: CASSSQRGGTDTQYF. The CDR3 nucleotides are TGTGCCAGCAGCTCTCAGCGGGGCGGCACAGATACGCAGTATTTT. This chain connects TRBV3-1 (or the pseudogene TRBV3-2) to TRBJ2-3; TRBD2 matches at 7 bases. The CDR3 has 15 amino acids. Trimming removed 5 bases from V and 1 base from J; junction bases left unmatched: 6. The germline CDR1 and CDR2 sequences are LGHDT and YNNKEL (reference sequence).

CDR3 DNA sequence: TGTGCCAGCAGTTACGGGACAATGGGGTCCATATATTTT. It translates to CASSYGTMGSIYF. The chain combines TRBV6-6 with TRBJ1-3; D is perhaps TRBD1 (6 bases). The CDR3 runs to 13 residues. Germline CDR1 reads MNHNY; CDR2 reads SVGAGI (reference sequence). Trimming left V 2 bases short and J 11 bases short, with 13 bases between.

The rearrangement uses TRBV7-2 and TRBJ2-3; TRBD1 agrees at 7 bases. Germline values: CDR1 SGHTA, CDR2 FQGNSA. The CDR3 totals 14 residues. With V trimmed by 4 bases and J by 2 bases, 3 bases remained unmatched. The DNA for the CDR3 is TGTGCCAGCAGCTGGGGACAGTCCACAGATACGCAGTATTTT. Amino acids: CASSWGQSTDTQYF.

The chain couples TRBV5-1 to TRBJ2-6, with D perhaps TRBD1 or TRBD2 (5 bases each). The CDR3 extends over 17 amino acids. Germline V gene sequence: CDR1 SGHRS, CDR2 YFSETQ. The V and J ends lost 4 bases and 0 bases respectively, with 14 bases between them. The CDR3 region is CASSLGVRGSGANVLTF. The CDR3 coding sequence is TGCGCCAGCAGCCTGGGGGTACGGGGCTCTGGGGCCAACGTCCTGACTTTC.